This T cell receptor beta chain was sequenced during a study of response to subunit inactivated influenza vaccine. Trimming removed 0 bases at V and 3 bases at J, with 9 bases between. Per germline, CDR1 LGHNA and CDR2 YNFKEQ. The CDR3 has 15 amino acids. Notes on the study in general: Researchers suggested that each seasonal influenza vaccination recruits few new T cells.

TCRdb reprocessed the RT-PCR reads with MiXCR, giving one entry per CDR3 protein. This sample yields about 480,000 distinct CDR3 sequences, of which 10% to 15% are seen a single time; 13% belongs to the top ten. This clonotype was found a few times. The antigen remains unidentified. This TCR was sampled from a man aged 45-65 years who received an inactivated influenza vaccine. The sample in question was PBMCs from blood, obtained 45 days after vaccination. The chain uses TRBV4-2 and TRBJ2-1; unclear D gene. CDR3 loop: CASSQDLGGYNEQFF. The CDR3, as DNA: TGTGCCAGCAGCCAAGATTTAGGTGGCTACAATGAGCAGTTCTTC.